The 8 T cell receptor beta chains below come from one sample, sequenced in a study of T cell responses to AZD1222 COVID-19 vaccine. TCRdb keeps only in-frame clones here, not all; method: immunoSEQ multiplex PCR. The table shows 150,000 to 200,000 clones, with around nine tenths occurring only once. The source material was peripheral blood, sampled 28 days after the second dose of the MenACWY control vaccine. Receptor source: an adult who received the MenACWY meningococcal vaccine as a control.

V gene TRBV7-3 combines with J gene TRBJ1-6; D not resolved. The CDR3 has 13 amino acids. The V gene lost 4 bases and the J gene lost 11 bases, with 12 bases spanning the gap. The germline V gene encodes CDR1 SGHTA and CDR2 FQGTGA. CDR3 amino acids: CASSSHHSTPLHF. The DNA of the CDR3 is TGTGCCAGCAGCTCCCATCATAGTACACCCCTCCACTTT. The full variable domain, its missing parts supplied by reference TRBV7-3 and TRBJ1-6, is GAGVSQTPSNKVTEKGKYVELRCDPISGHTALYWYRQSLGQGPEFLIYFQGTGAADDSGLPNDRFFAVRPEGSVSTLKIQRTERGDSAVYLCASSSHHSTPLHFGNGTRLTVT.

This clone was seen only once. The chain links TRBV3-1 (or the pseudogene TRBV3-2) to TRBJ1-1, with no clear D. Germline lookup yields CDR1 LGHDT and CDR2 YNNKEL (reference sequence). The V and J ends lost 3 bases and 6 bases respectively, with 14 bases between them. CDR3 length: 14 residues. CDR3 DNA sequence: TGTGCCAGCAGCCACCTGAGAGGTCGGTCTGAAGCTTTCTTT. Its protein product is CASSHLRGRSEAFF.

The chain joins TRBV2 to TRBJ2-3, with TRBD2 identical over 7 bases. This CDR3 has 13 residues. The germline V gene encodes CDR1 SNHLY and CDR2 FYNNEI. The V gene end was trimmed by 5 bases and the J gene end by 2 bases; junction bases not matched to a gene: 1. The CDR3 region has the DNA TGTGCCAGCAGTAGGGACTACACAGATACGCAGTATTTT. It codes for CASSRDYTDTQYF.

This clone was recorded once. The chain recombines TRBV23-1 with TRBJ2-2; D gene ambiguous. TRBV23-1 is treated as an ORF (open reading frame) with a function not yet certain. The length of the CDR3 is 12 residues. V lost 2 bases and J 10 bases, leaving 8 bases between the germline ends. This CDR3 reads CASSQLLLELFF. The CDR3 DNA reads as TGCGCCAGCAGTCAACTCCTATTGGAGCTGTTTTTT.

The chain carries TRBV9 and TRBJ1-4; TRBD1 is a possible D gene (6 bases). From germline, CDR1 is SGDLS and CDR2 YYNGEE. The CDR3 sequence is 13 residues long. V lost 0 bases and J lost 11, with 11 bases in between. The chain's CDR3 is CASSVEGGRKLFF. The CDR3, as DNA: TGTGCCAGCAGCGTAGAGGGGGGACGGAAACTGTTTTTT. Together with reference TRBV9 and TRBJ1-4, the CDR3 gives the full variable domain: DSGVTQTPKHLITATGQRVTLRCSPRSGDLSVYWYQQSLDQGLQFLIQYYNGEERAKGNILERFSAQQFPDLHSELNLSSLELGDSALYFCASSVEGGRKLFFGSGTQLSVL.

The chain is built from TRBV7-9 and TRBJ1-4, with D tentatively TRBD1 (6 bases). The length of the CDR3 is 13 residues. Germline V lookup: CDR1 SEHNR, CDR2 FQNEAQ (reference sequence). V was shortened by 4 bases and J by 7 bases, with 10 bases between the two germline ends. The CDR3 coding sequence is TGTGCCAGCAGCTCAGGGGTGGGTGAAAAACTGTTTTTT. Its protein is CASSSGVGEKLFF.

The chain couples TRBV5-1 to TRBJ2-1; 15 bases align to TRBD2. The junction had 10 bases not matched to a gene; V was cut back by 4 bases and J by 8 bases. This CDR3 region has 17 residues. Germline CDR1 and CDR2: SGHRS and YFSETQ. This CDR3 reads CASSQGLAGGRIDEQFF. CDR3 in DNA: TGCGCCAGCAGCCAAGGACTAGCGGGAGGGCGAATCGATGAGCAGTTCTTC.

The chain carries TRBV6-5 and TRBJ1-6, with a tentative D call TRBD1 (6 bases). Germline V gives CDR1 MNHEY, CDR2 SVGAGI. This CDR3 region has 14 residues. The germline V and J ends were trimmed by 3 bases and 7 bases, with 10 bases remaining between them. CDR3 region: CASSYGTHNSPLHF. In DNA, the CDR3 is TGTGCCAGCAGTTATGGGACACACAATTCACCCCTCCACTTT.